The rows below give T cell receptor beta chains drawn from one sample of a study of T cells in localized non-small cell lung cancer. Libraries were prepared by immunoSEQ multiplex PCR; TCRdb keeps only in-frame clonotypes and omits some of them. Here the sample spans approximately 1,900 clones, under 25% being singletons. The material sequenced was lung tumor tissue, taken before any cancer treatment. The receptors shown here come from a woman between 40 and 69 years old with stage I lung adenocarcinoma. The CDR3 runs from the conserved cysteine through the conserved F or W. The D gene is left open where the match is weak. The size of a clone is reported for some rows only, either as once, few or many, or as a class for expanded clones.

J: TRBJ1-1; size: few; V: TRBV19; D: .; CDR3: CASGGRPPLTEAFF; DNA: TGTGCCAGTGGGGGACGCCCCCCCCTCACTGAAGCTTTCTTT
J: TRBJ2-1; size: .; V: TRBV11-3; D: .; CDR3: CASSFGGTPYNEQFF; DNA: TGTGCCAGCAGCTTTGGCGGGACACCCTACAATGAGCAGTTCTTC
J: TRBJ1-3; size: .; V: TRBV5-1; D: TRBD1; CDR3: CASSFQAQGDSGNTIYF; DNA: TGCGCCAGCAGCTTTCAAGCCCAGGGGGACTCTGGAAACACCATATATTTT
J: TRBJ1-4; size: .; V: TRBV11-3; D: TRBD1; CDR3: CASSQQTGMVTNEKLFF; DNA: TGTGCCAGCAGCCAACAGACAGGGATGGTAACTAATGAAAAACTGTTTTTT
J: TRBJ2-7; size: .; V: TRBV25-1; D: TRBD1; CDR3: CASSPQGATSEQYF; DNA: TGTGCCAGCAGTCCCCAGGGGGCCACTAGCGAGCAGTACTTC
J: TRBJ2-5; size: .; V: TRBV11-3; D: .; CDR3: CASSPTVGARETQYF; DNA: TGTGCCAGCAGCCCGACCGTCGGGGCGAGGGAGACCCAGTACTTC
J: TRBJ2-5; size: few; V: TRBV11-3; D: .; CDR3: CASSLSGGLKETQYF; DNA: TGTGCCAGCAGCTTGTCTGGGGGACTTAAAGAGACCCAGTACTTC
J: TRBJ1-4; size: .; V: TRBV6-8; D: .; CDR3: CASRWGGERGEKLFF; DNA: TGTGCCAGCCGTTGGGGAGGGGAAAGGGGCGAAAAACTGTTTTTT
J: TRBJ2-5; size: .; V: TRBV11-3; D: TRBD2; CDR3: CASSLEGTTQETQYF; DNA: TGTGCCAGCAGCTTAGAAGGGACTACCCAAGAGACCCAGTACTTC
J: TRBJ2-3; size: .; V: TRBV30; D: .; CDR3: CAWSVQDRDTQYF; DNA: TGTGCCTGGAGTGTACAGGATAGAGATACGCAGTATTTT
J: TRBJ2-5; size: medium-sized; V: TRBV6-1; D: .; CDR3: CASSEGRETQYF; DNA: TGTGCCAGCAGTGAAGGCCGAGAGACCCAGTACTTC
J: TRBJ2-2; size: many; V: TRBV11-3; D: TRBD2; CDR3: CASSGSAGDRNTGELFF; DNA: TGTGCCAGCAGCGGCTCAGCGGGGGACCGAAACACCGGGGAGCTGTTTTTT
J: TRBJ2-3; size: .; V: TRBV11-3; D: TRBD1; CDR3: CASSFGTGLADTQYF; DNA: TGTGCCAGCAGCTTCGGGACAGGGTTAGCAGATACGCAGTATTTT
J: TRBJ2-3; size: large; V: TRBV14; D: .; CDR3: CASSPRPSTDTQYF; DNA: TGTGCCAGCAGCCCTCGACCTAGCACAGATACGCAGTATTTT